This T cell receptor beta chain was retrieved from a study of cytomegalovirus exposure and HLA in healthy donors. For the study at large: The use of the same platform for the 120 validation repertoires and the 666 first-cohort repertoires was reported by a later analysis.

Study-wide results and caveats: Reportedly, diagnosis of cytomegalovirus status by the classifier showed high specificity and sensitivity.

This table comes from immunoSEQ multiplex PCR, and its TCRdb copy is limited to in-frame clones, with some not included. The sample records about 130,000 clones, roughly 89% being singletons. Comments on this clone: Its antigen is still unknown.

The source material was PBMCs. This receptor was taken from a woman between 18 and 29 years old in good health and CMV-seronegative.

CDR3 in DNA: TGTGCCAGCGGAGGCTTCGCCACGCAACAGGGTTTAAGGTTGGAGCAGTACTTC. It yields the protein CASGGFATQQGLRLEQYF. The chain has TRBV27 and TRBJ2-7; D is perhaps TRBD1 (6 bases). Germline V gives CDR1 MNHEY, CDR2 SMNVEV (reference sequence). The CDR3 is made up of 18 amino acids. Trimming pared 8 bases from V and 7 bases from J, leaving 33 bases between.